These T cell receptor beta chains were read from a single sample in a study of glioma-infiltrating T cells after dendritic cell vaccination. The assay was immunoSEQ multiplex PCR, and TCRdb's table has in-frame clones only and misses some. The data hold some 60,000 clones, with roughly 83% observed a single time. The sequencing here drew on blood, taken after dendritic cell vaccination. The receptors derive from a human donor with glioblastoma. Both conserved end residues are part of each CDR3. The D gene is left open where the match is weak. Rows may omit the clone size; those that give it use once, few, many or a size class.

V gene	clone size	D gene	J gene	CDR3 DNA	CDR3 protein
TRBV10-1	-	-	TRBJ2-7	TGCGCCAGCAGTGAGTCACAGGACGGCGAGCAGTACTTC	CASSESQDGEQYF
TRBV2	few	TRBD2	TRBJ2-1	TGTGCCAGCAGTGAAGTTGGTAGCGGGGGGCCTGGGTCCTACAATGAGCAGTTCTTC	CASSEVGSGGPGSYNEQFF
TRBV4-1	-	TRBD2	TRBJ2-1	TGCGCCAGCAGCCAAGATACGACTGGACTAGCGGGGTTACTCAATGAGCAGTTCTTC	CASSQDTTGLAGLLNEQFF
TRBV7-2	-	TRBD2	TRBJ2-5	TGTGCCAGCAGCTCGCGACTAGCGGGGGCTCAAGAGACCCAGTACTTC	CASSSRLAGAQETQYF
TRBV15	few	TRBD1	TRBJ1-2	TGTGCCACCAGCAGAGATATAGTTCCCACAGGGGGCGATGGCTACACCTTC	CATSRDIVPTGGDGYTF
TRBV4-3	few	TRBD2	TRBJ2-1	TGCGCCAGCAGCCAAGATGGGCCTAGCGGGAAGAGGGAGCAGTTCTTC	CASSQDGPSGKREQFF
TRBV19	-	TRBD2	TRBJ2-1	TGTGCCAGTAGTAGGACTAGCGGGGGGGCATATGAGCAGTTCTTC	CASSRTSGGAYEQFF
TRBV4-3	-	TRBD2	TRBJ2-1	TGCGCCAGCAGCCAAGATTCGGCTAGCGGGGGGCAGTTCTTC	CASSQDSASGGQFF
TRBV6-5	-	-	TRBJ1-6	TGTGCCAGTCAACAGGGTGGCTATAATTCACCCCTCCACTTT	CASQQGGYNSPLHF
TRBV7-8	-	-	TRBJ1-2	TGTGCCGTCCCGGCTTGGGGGGGGCTTGGCTACACCTTC	CAVPAWGGLGYTF
TRBV7-7	-	-	TRBJ1-6	TGTGCTAGGAGGCGGACGATCTTCTCCTATAATTCACCCCTCCACTTT	CARRRTIFSYNSPLHF
TRBV7-2	-	TRBD1	TRBJ1-2	TGTGCCAGCACCCTGAGTCGCGGGACAGGGAAACGGGCTAACTATGGCTACACCTTC	CASTLSRGTGKRANYGYTF
TRBV7-6	-	TRBD1	TRBJ1-1	TGTGCCAGCAGCTTATCAACGGGACAGGGAGACACTGAAGCTTTCTTT	CASSLSTGQGDTEAFF
TRBV12-5	once	-	TRBJ1-1	TGTGCTAGTGGTTTGGGTCTTGGGGGCCTGGAAGCTTTCTTT	CASGLGLGGLEAFF
TRBV19	-	TRBD2	TRBJ2-1	TGTGCCAGTACCCCCGGGGTTAGCGGGGGGGTCCAGTTCTTC	CASTPGVSGGVQFF
TRBV29-1	-	TRBD1	TRBJ1-1	TGCAGCGTTGAGAGGGACAGGGTTTCCATGAACACTGAAGCTTTCTTT	CSVERDRVSMNTEAFF
TRBV11-2	-	TRBD1	TRBJ1-1	TGTGCCAGCAGCTTAGATCGAGGGGGCGGTGAAGCTTTCTTT	CASSLDRGGGEAFF
TRBV6-1	-	-	TRBJ2-3	TGTGCCAGCAGTGTCGGTGTGCGGGGCGGAGATACGCAGTATTTT	CASSVGVRGGDTQYF
TRBV7-9	few	TRBD2	TRBJ2-3	TGTGCCAGCAGCCAGACTAGCGGAATCACAGATACGCAGTATTTT	CASSQTSGITDTQYF
TRBV6-1	-	-	TRBJ2-1	TGTGCCAGCAGTGAGAGGCGACCTGCTGAGCAGTTCTTC	CASSERRPAEQFF
TRBV5-1	many	-	TRBJ1-1	TGCGCCAGCAGCTTGGAATCGGACACTGAAGCTTTCTTT	CASSLESDTEAFF
TRBV7-2	few	-	TRBJ1-1	TGTGCCAGCAGCGCAAACGGAGCAGGGCTGAACACTGAAGCTTTCTTT	CASSANGAGLNTEAFF
TRBV9	few	-	TRBJ1-3	TGTGCCAGCAGCGACAGAAGCTCTGGAAACACCATATATTTT	CASSDRSSGNTIYF
TRBV4-1	-	TRBD2	TRBJ2-3	TGCGCCAGCAGCCAAGGATTGCGGGGGGTGGAAGATACGCAGTATTTT	CASSQGLRGVEDTQYF
TRBV15	-	TRBD1	TRBJ1-5	TGTGCCGCCAGCAGAGATGACAGGGTGCGGCAGCCCCAGCATTTT	CAASRDDRVRQPQHF
TRBV27	-	-	TRBJ2-1	TGTGCCAGCAGCGGGGGATTCCACAATGAGCAGTTCTTC	CASSGGFHNEQFF
TRBV29-1	-	-	TRBJ1-2	TGCAGCGTTGTTTCCCGAGGGCGGAGGACAGTGCAAAACAATATCTATGGCTACACCTTC	CSVVSRGRRTVQNNIYGYTF
TRBV4-2	-	TRBD1	TRBJ2-7	TGTGCCAGCAGCCACGGACAGGTTAGCTCCTACGAGCAGTACTTC	CASSHGQVSSYEQYF
TRBV10-3	-	-	TRBJ2-3	TGTGCCATCAGTGTTGGTCAAGCTACGCAGTATTTT	CAISVGQATQYF
TRBV7-9	-	-	TRBJ1-1	TGTGCCAGCAGCTTAGCGATAGGGGACACTGAAGCTTTCTTT	CASSLAIGDTEAFF
TRBV30	-	TRBD2	TRBJ2-1	TGTGCCTGGAGCCCGGCTAGCGGCTCCTACAATGAGCAGTTCTTC	CAWSPASGSYNEQFF